These 14 T cell receptor beta chains were sequenced from one sample in a study of cytomegalovirus exposure and HLA in healthy donors. Researchers ran the PCR with 60 Vbeta and 13 Jbeta primers. TCRdb keeps only in-frame clones here, not all; method: immunoSEQ multiplex PCR. Here the sample table reports about 120,000 clones. Sequencing was performed on PBMCs. The receptors stem from a man aged 18 to 29 in good health and CMV-seronegative.

The genes are TRBV7-2 and TRBJ2-3; 10 nucleotides match TRBD1. The CDR3 is 16 amino acids. V lost 5 bases to trimming and J lost 3 bases; unmatched junction nucleotides: 8. From germline, CDR1 is SGHTA and CDR2 FQGNSA. The CDR3 sequence is CASSQEDRGWTDTQYF. CDR3 nucleotides: TGTGCCAGCAGCCAAGAGGACAGGGGGTGGACAGATACGCAGTATTTT.

This chain links TRBV27 with TRBJ2-3; 7 bases map to TRBD2. The CDR3 covers 15 residues. Germline assignment: CDR1 MNHEY and CDR2 SMNVEV (reference sequence). With 2 bases clipped from V and 4 bases from J, the junction kept 6 bases outside the gene matches. DNA for the CDR3: TGTGCCAGCAGTTTAAACGGGAGGCCGGCAGATACGCAGTATTTT. Translating it yields CASSLNGRPADTQYF.

The V gene is TRBV11-3, the J gene TRBJ2-1, with TRBD2 identical over 7 bases. CDR1 and CDR2 from the germline V gene are SGHNT and YENEEA. The CDR3 sequence is 14 residues long. Losses at the gene ends were 5 bases for V and 2 bases for J; bases not matched to a gene: 3. As DNA, the CDR3 is TGTGCCAGCAGCCCGAGCGGGACCTACAATGAGCAGTTCTTC. Translating gives CASSPSGTYNEQFF.

The chain links TRBV2 to TRBJ2-4; D remains unclear. Germline V gives CDR1 SNHLY, CDR2 FYNNEI. This CDR3 contains 15 residues. Trimming left V 6 bases short and J 0 bases short, with 12 bases between. CDR3 loop: CASRTSLLAKNIQYF. The CDR3 DNA reads as TGTGCCAGCAGGACAAGCCTTCTAGCCAAAAACATTCAGTACTTC.

The chain uses TRBV5-1 and TRBJ2-3; 13 bases line up with TRBD2. J gave up 6 bases and V 4 bases, and 5 bases lay outside the gene matches. The CDR3 contains 15 residues. Germline V gives CDR1 SGHRS, CDR2 YFSETQ. This CDR3 is CASSLGLAGLDTQYF. The CDR3 region has the DNA TGCGCCAGCAGCCTGGGACTAGCGGGATTGGATACGCAGTATTTT.

The chain recombines TRBV6-5 with TRBJ2-7, with no clear D. Trimming stripped 8 bases from V and 0 bases from J, with 8 bases between. This CDR3 spans 12 amino acids. Germline V gives CDR1 MNHEY, CDR2 SVGAGI. The CDR3 bases are TGTGCCAGCCAAAGCGTCTCCTACGAGCAGTACTTC. It codes for CASQSVSYEQYF.

The rearrangement links TRBV4-1 to TRBJ2-5; 12 bases are a match to TRBD2. The CDR3 is made up of 17 amino acids. Germline-derived CDR1 and CDR2 are MGHRA and YSYEKL. Trimming removed 2 bases from V and 5 bases from J; junction bases left unmatched: 9. This CDR3 is CASSQPGLAGRGETQYF. As DNA, the CDR3 is TGCGCCAGCAGCCAACCCGGACTAGCGGGGAGGGGGGAGACCCAGTACTTC.

The V call is TRBV7-8, the J call TRBJ1-3, with 9 bases aligning to TRBD1. Germline V gene sequence: CDR1 SGHVS, CDR2 FQNEAQ. After removal of 2 bases from V and 1 base from J, the junction contained 6 bases not matched to a gene. The CDR3 has 17 amino acids. The CDR3 sequence: CASSLINRGLSGNTIYF. The CDR3 DNA reads as TGTGCCAGCAGCTTAATTAACAGGGGGCTTTCTGGAAACACCATATATTTT.

V gene TRBV28 combines with J gene TRBJ2-7; 11 bases map to TRBD1. The CDR3 covers 14 residues. The ends lost 10 bases at V and 7 bases at J; junction bases unmatched: 12. Germline V gives CDR1 MDHEN, CDR2 SYDVKM. For the CDR3, the DNA is TGTGCCATCAGAAAGGGACAGGGGGTGAGGGAGCAGTACTTC. Its translation: CAIRKGQGVREQYF.

The genes are TRBV2 and TRBJ1-2, with 9 bases fitting TRBD1. Germline V gene sequence: CDR1 SNHLY, CDR2 FYNNEI. V was clipped by 7 bases and J by 1 base; unmatched bases: 4. The CDR3 contains 14 residues. CDR3 in DNA: TGTGCCAGCACCCCGGACAGGGGTAACTATGGCTACACCTTC. Its translation: CASTPDRGNYGYTF.

The V and J genes are TRBV5-1 and TRBJ1-1; 8 bases agree with TRBD1. Germline V gene data show CDR1 as SGHRS and CDR2 as YFSETQ. V dropped 3 bases and J dropped 5; count of bases not matched to a gene: 6. The CDR3 is made up of 14 amino acids. The CDR3 DNA reads TGCGCCAGCAGCTCCGGGACAGGAGGAACTGAAGCTTTCTTT. Its translation: CASSSGTGGTEAFF.

V is TRBV11-3 and J is TRBJ2-3; TRBD2 is a possible D gene (7 bases). Germline V gene data show CDR1 as SGHNT and CDR2 as YENEEA. CDR3 length: 14 amino acids. Trimming shortened V by 4 bases and J by 1 base, and 9 bases separated the two germline ends. In DNA form, the CDR3 reads TGTGCCAGCAGCTCGCGGGGGCGCACAGATACGCAGTATTTT. Residues: CASSSRGRTDTQYF.

CDR3 protein: CASSLLAGRAGAGELFF. As DNA, the CDR3 is TGTGCCAGCAGTTTATTGGCTGGAAGAGCAGGCGCCGGGGAGCTGTTTTTT. The chain links TRBV28 to TRBJ2-2, with no clear D. Trimming took 1 base from V and 6 from J, leaving 18 bases between them. This CDR3 region has 17 residues. Germline CDR1 MDHEN, CDR2 SYDVKM.

This rearrangement joins TRBV28 to TRBJ1-1; TRBD1 might be the D (5 bases). Germline lookup yields CDR1 MDHEN and CDR2 SYDVKM. V was pared by 3 bases and J by 0 bases, with 20 bases between. The CDR3 has 18 amino acids. CDR3: CASSFLEQGPLVNTEAFF. The CDR3 DNA reads TGTGCCAGCAGTTTTCTTGAGCAGGGCCCATTGGTGAACACTGAAGCTTTCTTT. Based on the CDR3 plus reference TRBV28 and TRBJ1-1, the full variable domain is DVKVTQSSRYLVKRTGEKVFLECVQDMDHENMFWYRQDPGLGLRLIYFSYDVKMKEKGDIPEGYSVSREKKERFSLILESASTNQTSMYLCASSFLEQGPLVNTEAFFGQGTRLTVV.